These T cell receptor beta chains were read from a single sample in a study of blood T cells in healthy people across ages. MiXCR was run by TCRdb on the 5' RACE reads, yielding one entry per CDR3 protein. The profile shows hundreds of thousands of distinct CDR3 sequences, 40% to 60% of them singletons. Sequencing used blood. The source of these receptors is a man aged 30-40 years in good health. The CDR3 runs from the conserved cysteine through the conserved F or W. The order of the fields is D gene, clone size, J gene, V gene, CDR3 DNA, CDR3 protein. The D gene is left open where the match is weak. A clone size is listed for some rows: how often the clone was seen (once, few, many), or a class if it is expanded.

>TRBD1|.|TRBJ1-1|TRBV7-2
TGTGCCAGCAGCTCCCAGGGGGGCGGGAACACTGAAGCTTTCTTT
CASSSQGGGNTEAFF
>.|few|TRBJ2-6|TRBV7-6
TGTGCCAGCAGCTCGATATCTGGGGCCAACGTCCTGACTTTC
CASSSISGANVLTF
>.|.|TRBJ2-3|TRBV2
TGTGCCAGCAGTGAACGGGGAGGTTTCACAGATACGCAGTATTTT
CASSERGGFTDTQYF
>TRBD2|.|TRBJ2-1|TRBV27
TGTGCCAGCAGTTTCTCGGCGGGGGGCGCCTACAATGAGCAGTTCTTC
CASSFSAGGAYNEQFF
>.|.|TRBJ1-2|TRBV3-1
TGTGCCAGCAGCCAAATCGGGGGGCTCGGGGCCTATGGCTACACCTTC
CASSQIGGLGAYGYTF
>.|.|TRBJ2-3|TRBV6-1
TGTGCCAGTGAAGGGGGTACTAGCACAGATACGCAGTATTTT
CASEGGTSTDTQYF
>TRBD1|few|TRBJ2-3|TRBV4-1
TGCGCCAGCAGCCGGGACAGACCCCAGCCAGATACGCAGTATTTT
CASSRDRPQPDTQYF
>TRBD2|.|TRBJ2-4|TRBV27
TGTGCCAGCAGTGTACTAGCGGGGGCATCAAAAAACATTCAGTACTTC
CASSVLAGASKNIQYF
>.|.|TRBJ2-3|TRBV10-3
TGTGCCATCGGGGGCCGGAGCACAGATACGCAGTATTTT
CAIGGRSTDTQYF
>.|.|TRBJ2-2|TRBV27
TGTGCCAGCAGTTTTAAATTCCGGGGGCGAACCGGGGAGCTGTTTTTT
CASSFKFRGRTGELFF
>.|.|TRBJ2-7|TRBV10-3
TGTGCCATCAGTGACCAAGGACAATACGAGCAGTACTTC
CAISDQGQYEQYF
>.|.|TRBJ2-2|TRBV20-1
TGCAGTGCACCGGAAGCAGGGAGTAGGGGGGAGCTGTTTTTT
CSAPEAGSRGELFF
>.|.|TRBJ1-1|TRBV20-1
TGCAGTGCTGCAGGGCAGCTCATGAACACTGAAGCTTTCTTT
CSAAGQLMNTEAFF
>TRBD1|few|TRBJ1-2|TRBV7-2
TGTGCCAGCAGCATGCACCGGGACAGGGCCTTTGGCTACACCTTC
CASSMHRDRAFGYTF
>.|few|TRBJ2-1|TRBV4-3
TGCGCCAGCAGCCAAACCGCGACACCCTCCTACAATGAGCAGTTCTTC
CASSQTATPSYNEQFF
>TRBD2|.|TRBJ2-5|TRBV29-1
TGCAGCGTTGCCCTAGCGGAAGGGACCCAGTACTTC
CSVALAEGTQYF
>TRBD2|.|TRBJ2-3|TRBV9
TGTGCCAGCAGCGCGACTAGCGGGGGGCTTAGGACAGATACGCAGTATTTT
CASSATSGGLRTDTQYF
>.|.|TRBJ2-5|TRBV9
TGTGCCAGCAGCCCCGGGGCAGGGACCCAAGAGACCCAGTACTTC
CASSPGAGTQETQYF
>.|.|TRBJ2-3|TRBV7-2
TGTGCCAGCAGCCTCCGCGTCATGAGCACAGATACGCAGTATTTT
CASSLRVMSTDTQYF
>TRBD1|many|TRBJ2-1|TRBV3-1
TGTGCCAGCAGCCTCGACAGGGGATCATACAATGAGCAGTTCTTC
CASSLDRGSYNEQFF
>.|.|TRBJ2-3|TRBV6-1
TGTGCCAGCAGTGAACCACGGGGGACTAGCACAGATACGCAGTATTTT
CASSEPRGTSTDTQYF
>.|few|TRBJ2-1|TRBV10-3
TGTGCCATCAGTGACACGGACAACTACAATGAGCAGTTCTTC
CAISDTDNYNEQFF
>.|.|TRBJ2-6|TRBV14
TGTGCCAGCAGCCAAGGGCAGGGACTCTCTGGGGCCAACGTCCTGACTTTC
CASSQGQGLSGANVLTF
>.|few|TRBJ2-7|TRBV9
TGTGCCAGCAGCGTAAAGGTCGCCCTAACCCCATCCCAATACGAGCAGTACTTC
CASSVKVALTPSQYEQYF
>.|.|TRBJ2-3|TRBV14
TGTGCCAGCAGCCCCGGAAGAGATACGCAGTATTTT
CASSPGRDTQYF
>.|.|TRBJ1-5|TRBV7-2
TGTGCCAGCAGCTTTGTAGACCAGCCCCAGCATTTT
CASSFVDQPQHF
>TRBD2|.|TRBJ2-7|TRBV20-1
TGCAGTGCGACCGGGACTAGCGTCCACGAGCAGTACTTC
CSATGTSVHEQYF
>.|.|TRBJ2-3|TRBV9
TGTGCCAGCAGCGTGTCGGGCACAGATACGCAGTATTTT
CASSVSGTDTQYF
>.|.|TRBJ1-1|TRBV27
TGTGCCAGCAGTTTAGGATCGGTTCCGGTCACTGAAGCTTTCTTT
CASSLGSVPVTEAFF
>.|.|TRBJ1-5|TRBV12-3/TRBV12-4
TGTGCCAGCAGTTCCGGACAGCAGACTCAGCCCCAGCATTTT
CASSSGQQTQPQHF
>.|.|TRBJ2-7|TRBV11-2
TGTGCCAGCAGCTTAGCCGCGGGACTGATCTCCTACGAGCAGTACTTC
CASSLAAGLISYEQYF
>.|.|TRBJ2-6|TRBV12-3/TRBV12-4
TGTGCCAGCAGTTCAGGCAACCGAGGCTCTGGGGCCAACGTCCTGACTTTC
CASSSGNRGSGANVLTF
>.|.|TRBJ2-3|TRBV5-6
TGTGCCAGCAGCCCGTCGCAGGATACGCAGTATTTT
CASSPSQDTQYF
>.|.|TRBJ2-7|TRBV29-1
TGCAGCTCCCGGGGTGGTGACGTGAGCTCCTACGAGCAGTACTTC
CSSRGGDVSSYEQYF
>.|few|TRBJ2-7|TRBV4-3
TGCGCCAGCAGCCAAGATTCTCCAGGGCCCTACGAGCAGTACTTC
CASSQDSPGPYEQYF
>.|many|TRBJ2-5|TRBV10-3
TGTGCCATCAGTGAGTCGATAGCCGCCAAAGAGACCCAGTACTTC
CAISESIAAKETQYF
>TRBD2|.|TRBJ2-1|TRBV7-8
TGTGCCGGCAGCCCACTAGCGGGGGGCTCCAATGAGCAGTTCTTC
CAGSPLAGGSNEQFF
>.|once|TRBJ2-4|TRBV7-9
TGTGCCAGCAGTCCATTATTAGCCAAAAACATTCAGTACTTC
CASSPLLAKNIQYF
>.|few|TRBJ2-1|TRBV20-1
TGCAGTGCCCCAGGGGGGGGCGTAGGGAATGAGCAGTTCTTC
CSAPGGGVGNEQFF
>TRBD1|.|TRBJ1-2|TRBV10-3
TGTGCCACCTCAGAGGCAGGGGGGTATGGCTACACCTTC
CATSEAGGYGYTF
>.|.|TRBJ1-1|TRBV7-6
TGTGCCAGCAGGGGGGGGACGGAAAGGAACACTGAAGCTTTCTTT
CASRGGTERNTEAFF
>.|.|TRBJ2-7|TRBV4-3
TGCGCCAGCAGCCAAGATTCGACAGCATCCTACGAGCAGTACTTC
CASSQDSTASYEQYF
>TRBD2|few|TRBJ2-7|TRBV7-2
TGTGCCAGCAGCTTCAGGACTAGCGGGGGGGCCCTCTACGAGCAGTACTTC
CASSFRTSGGALYEQYF
>.|.|TRBJ2-5|TRBV12-3/TRBV12-4
TGTGCCAGTCATCAAGCGGGCCAAGAGACCCAGTACTTC
CASHQAGQETQYF
>.|.|TRBJ2-3|TRBV6-2/TRBV6-3
TGTGCCAGCAGGGACGGATTCACAGATACGCAGTATTTT
CASRDGFTDTQYF
>TRBD2|.|TRBJ2-1|TRBV28
TGTGCCAGCAGGGCCATAGCGGGGGGGCGCTACAATGAGCAGTTCTTC
CASRAIAGGRYNEQFF
>TRBD1|.|TRBJ1-1|TRBV12-3/TRBV12-4
TGTGCCAGCAGTTTGATCCCCCGATTTATCGACAGGGCCAACACTGAAGCTTTCTTT
CASSLIPRFIDRANTEAFF
>.|many|TRBJ2-3|TRBV4-3
TGCGCCAGCAGCCAAGAGAGCTCGGGACAACTCTTCACAGATACGCAGTATTTT
CASSQESSGQLFTDTQYF
>.|.|TRBJ2-1|TRBV12-3/TRBV12-4
TGTGCCAGCAGTTTAGCACAGAGGGACAATGAGCAGTTCTTC
CASSLAQRDNEQFF
>TRBD2|.|TRBJ2-3|TRBV27
TGTGCCAGCAGTATCACGACTAGCGGGGGATCTACGCAGTATTTT
CASSITTSGGSTQYF
>TRBD2|.|TRBJ2-3|TRBV3-1
TGTGCCAGCAGCCAAGATCCCTTGGTGGCGGGGGGCCGGAGAGATACGCAGTATTTT
CASSQDPLVAGGRRDTQYF